The 21 T cell receptor beta chains below come from one sample, sequenced in a study of CD8 T cells in Susac syndrome (dated by TCRdb to about 2019). The library was built by means of the immunoSEQ multiplex PCR assay. RNA was extracted using the RNeasy kit, and roughly 0.45 to 1 microgram was reverse transcribed with random hexamers. The public sequencing data were trimmed at Q25 with fastp and processed into clonotypes with MiXCR by TCRdb, which kept only in-frame beta chains. Entries that share a CDR3 protein sequence are merged under the most common genes and DNA. For this sample the table gives about 120,000 distinct CDR3 sequences, of which 90% to 95% were detected only once. The ten top clones hold 0.095% to 0.1% of the sample. Input material: CD4+ T cells from PBMCs. These receptors all come from a human donor in good health.

V and J are TRBV2 and TRBJ2-7, with D tentatively TRBD1 (6 bases). The CDR3 has 15 residues. The ends were cut back, 6 bases at V and 5 bases at J, with 20 bases in the middle. Looked up from germline, CDR1 is SNHLY and CDR2 is FYNNEI. The chain's CDR3 is CASSKGVDRFNEQYF. The CDR3 DNA is TGTGCCAGCAGCAAGGGGGTAGACAGGTTCAACGAGCAGTACTTC.

V gene TRBV30 combines with J gene TRBJ2-6; D unresolved. Germline loops: CDR1 GTSNPN, CDR2 SVGIG (reference sequence). Trimming pared 3 bases from V and 4 bases from J, leaving 7 bases between. This CDR3 contains 13 residues. CDR3 protein: CAWRPTGANVLTF. In DNA form, the CDR3 reads TGTGCCTGGAGACCGACAGGGGCCAACGTCCTGACTTTC. The complete variable domain, with remaining parts taken from reference TRBV30 and TRBJ2-6, reads SQTIHQWPATLVQPVGSPLSLECTVEGTSNPNLYWYRQAAGRGLQLLFYSVGIGQISSEVPQNLSASRPQDRQFILSSKKLLLSDSGFYLCAWRPTGANVLTFGAGSRLTVL.

The CDR3 sequence is CASSEQSYEQYF. The CDR3 DNA sequence: TGTGCCAGCAGTGAACAGTCCTACGAGCAGTACTTC. The chain has TRBV6-1 and TRBJ2-7; D not resolved. The length of the CDR3 is 12 residues. Deletions cut 2 bases from V and 1 base from J, with 3 bases between. Germline CDR1 reads MNHNS; CDR2 reads SASEGT.

The genes are TRBV27 and TRBJ2-3; D gene unclear. This CDR3 is built from 13 residues. From germline, CDR1 is MNHEY and CDR2 SMNVEV (reference sequence). V lost 4 bases to trimming and J lost 2 bases, with 7 bases between them. CDR3 DNA sequence: TGTGCCAGCAGTTCAGTATCCACAGATACGCAGTATTTT. It yields the protein CASSSVSTDTQYF.

The chain uses TRBV19 and TRBJ2-1; D unresolved. CDR3 size: 15 residues. The V gene's germline CDR1 is LNHDA and CDR2 SQIVND (reference sequence). V lost 6 bases to trimming and J lost 10 bases, with 22 bases between them. DNA of the CDR3: TGTGCCAGTAGAACCCTTATAGAAGGGATCCGAGAGCAGTTCTTC. Translation: CASRTLIEGIREQFF.

The chain is built from TRBV3-1 and TRBJ1-5, with D hard to call. Germline V lookup: CDR1 LGHDT, CDR2 YNNKEL (reference sequence). V lost 0 bases to trimming and J lost 11 bases, with 14 bases between them. The CDR3 runs to 14 residues. Here the CDR3 reads CASSQDQGLRAQHF. In DNA form, the CDR3 reads TGTGCCAGCAGCCAAGATCAAGGGTTAAGGGCCCAGCATTTT.

V and J are TRBV29-1 and TRBJ2-1, with 10 nucleotides matching TRBD1. Germline V gene lookup returns CDR1 SQVTM and CDR2 ANQGSEA. CDR3 size: 12 residues. V shed 4 bases and J 9 bases; nucleotides not matched to a gene: 3. The CDR3, as DNA: TGCAGCGTTGGACAGGGGGCAACTGAGCAGTTCTTC. This codes for CSVGQGATEQFF.

Only one count was recorded for this clonotype. The V gene is TRBV13, the J gene TRBJ2-1; D unclear. Deletions cut 0 bases from V and 10 bases from J, with 10 bases between. CDR1 and CDR2 from the germline V gene are PRHDT and FYEKMQ (reference sequence). CDR3 length: 13 residues. The CDR3 is CASSLGREVEQFF. The CDR3 DNA reads as TGTGCCAGCAGCTTAGGCCGAGAGGTAGAGCAGTTCTTC.

The chain carries TRBV6-6 and TRBJ2-3; either TRBD1 or TRBD2 may fit D (6 bases each). V was cut by 5 bases and J by 4 bases, with 13 bases left in between. CDR3 length equals 14 residues. Germline V gene lookup returns CDR1 MNHNY and CDR2 SVGAGI (reference sequence). CDR3 DNA sequence: TGTGCCAGCAGTAACTACAGGGACTCAGATACGCAGTATTTT. It codes for CASSNYRDSDTQYF.

V and J are TRBV29-1 and TRBJ2-7; 9 nucleotides match TRBD1. After removal of 6 bases from V and 5 bases from J, the junction contained 11 bases not matched to a gene. The germline gives CDR1 SQVTM, CDR2 ANQGSEA. This CDR3 is built from 14 residues. CDR3 amino acids: CSVRDRESGDEQYF. CDR3 nucleotides: TGCAGCGTACGGGACAGGGAAAGCGGCGACGAGCAGTACTTC.

The chain employs TRBV6-6 and TRBJ2-3, with D possibly being TRBD1 or TRBD2 (5 bases each). Per germline, CDR1 MNHNY and CDR2 SVGAGI (reference sequence). The CDR3 consists of 15 residues. Trimming took off 6 bases at V and 3 bases at J, with 16 bases between the two ends. The CDR3 DNA follows: TGTGCCAGCAGCCCCGGTCGGGGCTTTACAGATACGCAGTATTTT. This gives the protein CASSPGRGFTDTQYF.

The rearrangement joins TRBV11-3 to TRBJ2-3, with 12 positions matching TRBD2. The germline V gene has CDR1 SGHNT and CDR2 YENEEA. This CDR3 has 16 amino acids. After removal of 5 bases from V and 5 bases from J, the junction contained 8 bases not matched to a gene. DNA of the CDR3: TGTGCCAGCAGCCCGCGCCCGGGACTAGCGGGAGATACGCAGTATTTT. Translating gives CASSPRPGLAGDTQYF.

This chain joins TRBV6-6 and TRBJ1-1; 9 nucleotides line up with TRBD1. The CDR3 contains 14 residues. Trimming at V came to 3 bases and at J to 6 bases, leaving 5 bases not matched to a gene. Germline V lookup: CDR1 MNHNY, CDR2 SVGAGI (reference sequence). CDR3 sequence: CASSYTGGEAEAFF. The CDR3 nucleotides read TGTGCCAGCAGTTATACAGGGGGCGAGGCTGAAGCTTTCTTT.

The chain joins TRBV5-1 to TRBJ2-2; 7 bases line up with TRBD1. Trimming took 6 bases from V and 6 from J; bases not matched to a gene: 11. The CDR3 is 15 residues long. CDR1 SGHRS and CDR2 YFSETQ come from the germline V gene. This CDR3 is CASTHPTGVPGELFF. The CDR3, as DNA: TGCGCCAGCACCCACCCAACAGGGGTCCCCGGGGAGCTGTTTTTT. The complete variable domain, with remaining parts taken from reference TRBV5-1 and TRBJ2-2, reads KAGVTQTPRYLIKTRGQQVTLSCSPISGHRSVSWYQQTPGQGLQFLFEYFSETQRNKGNFPGRFSGRQFSNSRSEMNVSTLELGDSALYLCASTHPTGVPGELFFGEGSRLTVL.

The rearrangement links TRBV18 to TRBJ2-7, with D perhaps TRBD2 (6 bases). Germline V gene data show CDR1 as KGHSH and CDR2 as LQKENI. CDR3 length: 16 residues. The V end lost 5 bases, the J end lost 1 base, and 18 bases lay between the germline ends. DNA for the CDR3: TGTGCCAGCTCAGAGGTACAAGGGAGGCTATCCTACGAGCAGTACTTC. This codes for CASSEVQGRLSYEQYF.

The chain joins TRBV29-1 to TRBJ2-1; TRBD2 agrees at 9 bases. This CDR3 spans 15 amino acids. The ends lost 3 bases at V and 6 bases at J; junction bases unmatched: 9. CDR1 and CDR2 (germline): SQVTM, ANQGSEA. The CDR3 nucleotides read TGCAGCGTTGAGTGGGCGGGAGGGCCGAGCAATGAGCAGTTCTTC. The encoded protein is CSVEWAGGPSNEQFF.

This chain uses TRBV5-1 with TRBJ2-1; tentative D call: TRBD1 (6 bases). Germline V gene lookup returns CDR1 SGHRS and CDR2 YFSETQ. The CDR3 runs 13 residues. V was shortened by 0 bases and J by 11 bases, with 12 bases between the two germline ends. CDR3 protein: CASSLGPQGQQFF. In DNA, the CDR3 is TGCGCCAGCAGCTTGGGCCCCCAGGGGCAGCAGTTCTTC.

The V and J genes are TRBV4-1 and TRBJ2-7; TRBD2 might be the D (6 bases). Trimming took 10 bases from V and 5 from J, leaving 24 bases between them. The CDR3 runs to 15 residues. The germline CDR1 and CDR2 sequences are MGHRA and YSYEKL. The CDR3 sequence is CATGPLGTASDEQYF. In nucleotides, the CDR3 is TGCGCCACCGGTCCCCTAGGGACTGCTAGTGACGAGCAGTACTTC.

J is TRBJ2-4 and V is TRBV3-1; 13 positions agree with TRBD2. Germline CDR1 reads LGHDT; CDR2 reads YNNKEL (reference sequence). The CDR3 totals 16 residues. With 0 bases clipped from V and 6 bases from J, the junction kept 2 bases outside the gene matches. The CDR3 is CASSQDTSGRGNIQYF. DNA for the CDR3: TGTGCCAGCAGCCAAGATACTAGCGGGAGGGGAAACATTCAGTACTTC.

The chain is built from TRBV19 and TRBJ2-1; D is unresolved. Germline lookup yields CDR1 LNHDA and CDR2 SQIVND (reference sequence). The V and J ends lost 3 bases and 8 bases respectively, with 14 bases between them. This CDR3 has 14 amino acids. CDR3 DNA: TGTGCCAGTAGTATTCGGGCCCGCGCCCATGAGCAGTTCTTC. Its protein product is CASSIRARAHEQFF.

V and J are TRBV14 and TRBJ2-1; TRBD2 matches at 8 bases. V dropped 1 base and J dropped 5; count of bases not matched to a gene: 7. CDR1 and CDR2 from the germline V gene are SGHDN and FVKESK. The CDR3 spans 16 residues. The CDR3 DNA sequence: TGTGCCAGCAGCCAAGGGTATACTAGCGGCAACAATGAGCAGTTCTTC. Protein: CASSQGYTSGNNEQFF.